The next 28 T cell receptor beta chains were all read from a single sample in a study of blood T cell repertoires in COVID-19. Using immunoSEQ multiplex PCR, the repertoire was profiled, and TCRdb retains in-frame clones only, with some absent. The data contain more than 120,000 clones, around nine tenths of them seen just once; the ten biggest clones take up roughly 8%. The sequenced sample was peripheral blood. These receptors were obtained from a woman in her 50s with active or convalescent COVID-19.

By proportion, this clone is medium-sized. The rearrangement uses TRBV7-9 and TRBJ2-7, with 10 bases that match TRBD1. Trimming at V came to 0 bases and at J to 1 base, leaving 3 bases not matched to a gene. Germline V CDR1 and CDR2: SEHNR, FQNEAQ (reference sequence). The CDR3 spans 16 residues. CDR3 sequence: CASSLAGQGVSYEQYF. CDR3 in DNA: TGTGCCAGCAGCTTAGCTGGACAGGGGGTATCCTACGAGCAGTACTTC.

This clone has a single count. This chain connects TRBV4-1 to TRBJ2-7, with D maybe TRBD2 (6 bases). V lost 1 base, J lost 4 bases, and 14 bases lay in between. Germline V gene data show CDR1 as MGHRA and CDR2 as YSYEKL. The CDR3 covers 15 residues. The CDR3 DNA reads as TGCGCCAGCAGCCAAGCCCCGGGGGTAGGGTACGAGCAGTACTTC. Translated: CASSQAPGVGYEQYF.

As regards this clone: One end of the junction fails to match germline, which may point to a read error. J is TRBJ1-4 and V is TRBV30, with D unresolved. Germline V gene lookup returns CDR1 GTSNPN and CDR2 SVGIG (reference sequence). There are 14 residues in the CDR3. The CDR3 DNA sequence: TGCGCATTGTCCGCAGGTGCAACTAATGAAAAACTGTTTTTT. The encoded protein is CALSAGATNEKLFF.

The gene calls are TRBV28 and TRBJ1-5, with 8 bases aligning to TRBD1. Germline lookup yields CDR1 MDHEN and CDR2 SYDVKM. V lost 6 bases to trimming and J lost 2 bases; unmatched junction nucleotides: 6. CDR3 size: 15 residues. For the CDR3, the DNA is TGTGCCAGCAGCTACAGGGGGGATGGCAATCAGCCCCAGCATTTT. The encoded protein is CASSYRGDGNQPQHF.

J is TRBJ1-1 and V is TRBV2; D might be TRBD1 (6 bases). The CDR3 totals 14 residues. V was pared by 4 bases and J by 7 bases, with 16 bases between. CDR1 is SNHLY, CDR2 FYNNEI, per germline. In DNA form, the CDR3 reads TGTGCCAGCAGTGTTGAGAAGACAGGCGATGAAGCTTTCTTT. Its translation: CASSVEKTGDEAFF.

The chain links TRBV10-3 to TRBJ2-2; 7 bases match TRBD2. CDR3 length equals 13 residues. From germline, CDR1 is ENHRY and CDR2 SYGVKD. V was clipped by 3 bases and J by 8 bases; unmatched bases: 3. The CDR3 loop reads CAISEAGTGELFF. In DNA form, the CDR3 reads TGTGCCATCAGTGAAGCGGGGACGGGGGAGCTGTTTTTT.

The rearrangement links TRBV7-9 to TRBJ2-3; no definite D call. The CDR3 loop spans 15 amino acids. Trimming shortened V by 5 bases and J by 2 bases, and 14 bases separated the two germline ends. Germline lookup yields CDR1 SEHNR and CDR2 FQNEAQ (reference sequence). CDR3 amino acids: CASSLNFVLTDTQYF. The DNA of the CDR3 is TGTGCCAGCAGCCTTAACTTTGTACTCACAGATACGCAGTATTTT.

V gene TRBV7-3 combines with J gene TRBJ2-1; 7 bases match TRBD1. This CDR3 spans 13 amino acids. The germline CDR1 and CDR2 sequences are SGHTA and FQGTGA. Germline trimming cut 5 bases from V and 5 bases from J; bases unmatched to any gene: 3. The CDR3 protein is CASSPDRDNEQFF. CDR3 DNA: TGTGCCAGCAGCCCCGACAGGGACAATGAGCAGTTCTTC. Full variable domain (missing parts from reference TRBV7-3 and TRBJ2-1): GAGVSQTPSNKVTEKGKYVELRCDPISGHTALYWYRQSLGQGPEFLIYFQGTGAADDSGLPNDRFFAVRPEGSVSTLKIQRTERGDSAVYLCASSPDRDNEQFFGPGTRLTVL.

This chain connects TRBV7-2 to TRBJ2-1; D perhaps matches TRBD1 (7 bases). The germline V gene has CDR1 SGHTA and CDR2 FQGNSA. The CDR3 sequence is 18 residues long. The V gene lost 2 bases and the J gene lost 6 bases, with 23 bases spanning the gap. CDR3 amino acids: CASSLRRSGRDSTNEQFF. CDR3 sequence (DNA): TGTGCCAGCAGCTTACGGCGGAGCGGGCGGGACAGTACCAATGAGCAGTTCTTC.

V and J are TRBV24-1 and TRBJ2-1; D is ambiguous. The CDR3 spans 14 residues. Trimming stripped 6 bases from V and 1 base from J, with 9 bases between. The germline CDR1 and CDR2 sequences are KGHDR and SFDVKD. The CDR3 sequence is CATSSVRSYNEQFF. The DNA of the CDR3 is TGTGCCACCAGTTCTGTGCGGTCCTACAATGAGCAGTTCTTC.

This chain uses TRBV9 with TRBJ2-3; unclear D gene. The germline V gene has CDR1 SGDLS and CDR2 YYNGEE. The CDR3 is made up of 15 amino acids. With 0 bases removed from V and 0 bases from J, the gap between germline ends came to 8 bases. CDR3 protein: CASSVDRRSTDTQYF. Here the CDR3 DNA reads TGTGCCAGCAGCGTAGACCGCAGGAGCACAGATACGCAGTATTTT.

This chain uses TRBV19 with TRBJ1-5; D ambiguous. The germline CDR1 and CDR2 sequences are LNHDA and SQIVND (reference sequence). The V end lost 6 bases, the J end lost 7 bases, and 25 bases lay between the germline ends. The CDR3 length is 17 residues. CDR3 protein: CASRTQAGPSGRQPQHF. CDR3 DNA sequence: TGTGCCAGTAGAACGCAGGCAGGTCCCTCCGGTCGGCAGCCCCAGCATTTT. The variable domain in full, completed from reference TRBV19 and TRBJ1-5, reads DGGITQSPKYLFRKEGQNVTLSCEQNLNHDAMYWYRQDPGQGLRLIYYSQIVNDFQKGDIAEGYSVSREKKESFPLTVTSAQKNPTAFYLCASRTQAGPSGRQPQHFGDGTRLSIL.

V gene TRBV28 combines with J gene TRBJ2-1, with a possible D match to TRBD2 (6 bases). Germline V lookup: CDR1 MDHEN, CDR2 SYDVKM. The CDR3 totals 16 residues. Deletions cut 5 bases from V and 4 bases from J, with 18 bases between. CDR3 amino acids: CASSPQGLGGYNEQFF. The CDR3 nucleotides read TGTGCCAGCAGTCCCCAGGGTTTGGGGGGATACAATGAGCAGTTCTTC.

This clone has more than one count but fewer than ten. The chain combines TRBV7-2 with TRBJ1-1, with 11 bases fitting TRBD1. Germline loops: CDR1 SGHTA, CDR2 FQGNSA. The CDR3 covers 17 residues. Losses at the gene ends were 5 bases for V and 0 bases for J; bases not matched to a gene: 8. The CDR3 sequence: CASSPRTGGTMNTEAFF. The DNA of the CDR3 is TGTGCCAGCAGCCCGCGGACAGGGGGCACCATGAACACTGAAGCTTTCTTT.

The genes are TRBV2 and TRBJ2-5; possible D gene TRBD1, 6 bases. The germline CDR1 and CDR2 sequences are SNHLY and FYNNEI. Between the trimmed V and J ends, which lost 7 bases and 4 bases, there was a span of 13 bases. This CDR3 contains 13 residues. CDR3 sequence: CASKAGTPETQYF. The CDR3 DNA reads TGTGCCAGCAAGGCAGGGACACCAGAGACCCAGTACTTC.

This clone is medium-sized in the sample. V and J are TRBV30 and TRBJ2-5; 9 bases are shared with TRBD1. The CDR3 length is 18 residues. Germline trimming cut 1 base from V and 2 bases from J; bases unmatched to any gene: 14. CDR1 and CDR2 from the germline V gene are GTSNPN and SVGIG (reference sequence). The CDR3 loop reads CAWSAMGTGIFYQETQYF. CDR3 bases: TGTGCCTGGAGTGCTATGGGGACAGGGATTTTTTATCAAGAGACCCAGTACTTC.

V gene TRBV9 combines with J gene TRBJ1-1; D is unclear. Germline-derived CDR1 and CDR2 are SGDLS and YYNGEE. Deletions cut 3 bases from V and 4 bases from J, with 10 bases between. This CDR3 contains 13 residues. CDR3 amino acids: CASSETRGTEAFF. CDR3 DNA sequence: TGTGCCAGCAGCGAGACCCGGGGCACTGAAGCTTTCTTT.

The CDR3 is CASSAGREGSYEQYF. The CDR3, as DNA: TGTGCCAGCAGTGCGGGGCGGGAGGGCTCCTACGAGCAGTACTTC. This chain links TRBV2 with TRBJ2-7; TRBD2 aligns across 9 bases. The CDR3 is made up of 15 amino acids. The germline gives CDR1 SNHLY, CDR2 FYNNEI. Unmatched junction bases numbered 4, after V lost 4 bases and J lost 0 bases.

The chain links TRBV7-2 to TRBJ2-5; D may be TRBD1 (6 bases). Trimming took 3 bases from V and 5 from J, leaving 16 bases between them. Germline values: CDR1 SGHTA, CDR2 FQGNSA. The CDR3 spans 15 residues. CDR3 sequence (DNA): TGTGCCAGCAGCTTCACGTCAGGGGCTGGGGAGACCCAGTACTTC. It is translated as CASSFTSGAGETQYF.

This clone was observed a handful of times. V gene TRBV2 combines with J gene TRBJ1-1; perhaps TRBD1 as D (6 bases). Trimming removed 8 bases at V and 4 bases at J, with 17 bases between. There are 14 residues in the CDR3. The germline CDR1 and CDR2 sequences are SNHLY and FYNNEI. CDR3 region: CASGDEVGATEAFF. The CDR3 DNA reads TGTGCCAGCGGGGACGAAGTGGGGGCCACTGAAGCTTTCTTT.

This chain links TRBV28 with TRBJ2-1, with 15 bases lining up with TRBD2. Germline-derived CDR1 and CDR2 are MDHEN and SYDVKM. V shed 6 bases, J shed 1 base, and the junction held 10 bases outside the gene matches. The CDR3 runs to 19 residues. The CDR3 loop reads CASSSGLAGGLGSYNEQFF. CDR3 nucleotides: TGTGCCAGCAGCTCCGGACTAGCGGGAGGGCTAGGTTCCTACAATGAGCAGTTCTTC.

V and J are TRBV9 and TRBJ1-3; tentative D call: TRBD1 (6 bases). Germline CDR1 SGDLS, CDR2 YYNGEE. Trimming shortened V by 0 bases and J by 3 bases, and 10 bases separated the two germline ends. CDR3 length equals 15 residues. The CDR3 sequence is CASSVGATGGNTIYF. The CDR3 DNA is TGTGCCAGCAGCGTAGGCGCGACAGGTGGAAACACCATATATTTT.

This clone has just a few counts. The chain uses TRBV15 and TRBJ2-7; D is unclear. The germline V and J ends were trimmed by 0 bases and 3 bases, with 12 bases remaining between them. Per the germline V gene, CDR1 is LNHNV and CDR2 is YYDKDF (reference sequence). The CDR3 is 15 residues long. CDR3 DNA: TGTGCCACCAGCAGAGATCAGTGGGCTAACTACGAGCAGTACTTC. This gives the protein CATSRDQWANYEQYF.

The chain is built from TRBV3-1 (or the pseudogene TRBV3-2) and TRBJ2-2; the match to TRBD1 covers 8 bases. Germline V gives CDR1 LGHDT, CDR2 YNNKEL (reference sequence). The CDR3 has 15 residues. V was pared by 3 bases and J by 6 bases, with 6 bases of the junction left unmatched. CDR3 sequence (DNA): TGTGCCAGCAGCCATAACAGGGGGTGGCCCGGGGAGCTGTTTTTT. It codes for CASSHNRGWPGELFF.

The V gene is TRBV27, the J gene TRBJ1-1; D is unresolved. Per the germline V gene, CDR1 is MNHEY and CDR2 is SMNVEV (reference sequence). V lost 3 bases and J lost 4, with 9 bases in between. The CDR3 covers 13 residues. In DNA form, the CDR3 reads TGTGCCAGCAGTTTCCCGGGGTCCACTGAAGCTTTCTTT. Residues: CASSFPGSTEAFF.

This rearrangement joins TRBV7-2 to TRBJ1-2; D unresolved. This CDR3 contains 14 residues. V shed 5 bases and J shed 0 bases, with 10 bases lying between them. The germline CDR1 and CDR2 sequences are SGHTA and FQGNSA. In DNA, the CDR3 is TGTGCCAGCAGCAGACACCCGACTAACTATGGCTACACCTTC. As protein: CASSRHPTNYGYTF.

In DNA form, the CDR3 reads TGTGCCAGCAGCTTAGGACAGGGAAAAGCTTTCTTT. Amino acid sequence: CASSLGQGKAFF. J is TRBJ1-1 and V is TRBV7-8; TRBD1 aligns across 7 bases. Germline V gives CDR1 SGHVS, CDR2 FQNEAQ. The trim removed 1 base at V and 9 bases at J, leaving 2 bases unmatched. The CDR3 has 12 amino acids.

The chain links TRBV15 to TRBJ1-2, with D hard to call. In germline, CDR1 is LNHNV, CDR2 YYDKDF (reference sequence). V was shortened by 5 bases and J by 0 bases, with 19 bases between the two germline ends. The CDR3 is made up of 17 amino acids. In DNA form, the CDR3 reads TGTGCCACCAGCCCCGAGAGGCCCACTTTAGCTAACTATGGCTACACCTTC. Translation gives CATSPERPTLANYGYTF. Complete variable domain (other parts from reference TRBV15 and TRBJ1-2): DAMVIQNPRYQVTQFGKPVTLSCSQTLNHNVMYWYQQKSSQAPKLLFHYYDKDFNNEADTPDNFQSRRPNTSFCFLDIRSPGLGDTAMYLCATSPERPTLANYGYTFGSGTRLTVV.